This T cell receptor (beta chain) was sequenced for a study of molecular identifiers for immune sequencing clone quantification. Study-wide results and limits: With a barcode shared among identical TCR molecules, highly expanded clone sizes could be underestimated.

Preparation of the bulk TCR libraries relied on previously described methods and listed TCR primers. TCRdb redid the calling of the PCR reads with MiXCR, one entry per CDR3 protein. There are fewer than 350,000 distinct CDR3 sequences in the sample; about 22% occur only once, and about 0.81% lies in the top ten. Turning to this clonotype: Its antigen remains unknown. A read error may be the cause here, since a much bigger clone is one base away.

Looked up from germline, CDR1 is DFQATT and CDR2 is SNEGSKA (reference sequence). The CDR3 is 15 amino acids. This TCR came from a human donor in good health. Some libraries in this study had Jurkat cell RNA spiked in. The sequencing sample was made of naive CD8+ T cells from blood, with Jurkat cell RNA spiked in. The sample's subset: FACS-sorted CD8+CD4-CCR7+CD45RA+ naive T cells. The chain joins TRBV20-1 to TRBJ2-3, with 13 bases identical to TRBD2. The CDR3 is CSARRTSGSTDAQYF. CDR3 bases: TGCAGTGCTAGGCGGACTAGCGGGAGCACAGATGCGCAGTATTTT.